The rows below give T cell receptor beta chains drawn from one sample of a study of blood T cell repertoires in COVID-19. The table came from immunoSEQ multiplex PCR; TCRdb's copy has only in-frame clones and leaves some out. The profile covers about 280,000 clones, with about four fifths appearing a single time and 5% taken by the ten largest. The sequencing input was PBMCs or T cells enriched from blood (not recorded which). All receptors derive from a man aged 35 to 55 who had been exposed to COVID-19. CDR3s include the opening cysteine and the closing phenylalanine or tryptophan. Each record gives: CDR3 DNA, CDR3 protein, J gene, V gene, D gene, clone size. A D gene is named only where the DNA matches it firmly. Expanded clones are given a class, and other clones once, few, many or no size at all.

CDR3 DNA: TGCGCCCCAGGTGGCCCAGCTCAGTACTTC
CDR3 protein: CAPGGPAQYF
J gene: TRBJ2-4
V gene: TRBV10-1
D gene: -
clone size: -

CDR3 DNA: TGTGCCAGCAGCTTTCGCAGGGGGGATGAAAAACTGTTTTTT
CDR3 protein: CASSFRRGDEKLFF
J gene: TRBJ1-4
V gene: TRBV7-8
D gene: TRBD1
clone size: -

CDR3 DNA: TGTGCCAGCGAAGGAGGATTCACTTTAAGCTACGAGCAGTACTTC
CDR3 protein: CASEGGFTLSYEQYF
J gene: TRBJ2-7
V gene: TRBV2
D gene: -
clone size: -

CDR3 DNA: TGCGCCAGCAGTGAAGGGGAATACAATGAGCAGTTCTTC
CDR3 protein: CASSEGEYNEQFF
J gene: TRBJ2-1
V gene: TRBV10-2
D gene: -
clone size: -

CDR3 DNA: TGTGCCAGCCCGCCCGTAGGAACAGGGGCGGCGGAGACCCAGTACTTC
CDR3 protein: CASPPVGTGAAETQYF
J gene: TRBJ2-5
V gene: TRBV2
D gene: TRBD1
clone size: -

CDR3 DNA: TGTGCCTGGAGTGTATCTTCGGGGTATCAGCCCCAGCATTTT
CDR3 protein: CAWSVSSGYQPQHF
J gene: TRBJ1-5
V gene: TRBV30
D gene: -
clone size: -

CDR3 DNA: TGTGCCAGCAGCCAAGCCGGGACAGGGGGTTTTTGGGCTGGAAACACCATATATTTT
CDR3 protein: CASSQAGTGGFWAGNTIYF
J gene: TRBJ1-3
V gene: TRBV3-1/TRBV3-2
D gene: TRBD1
clone size: -

CDR3 DNA: TGTGCCAGCAGCGGTAGCAGGGACACCGGGGAGCTGTTTTTT
CDR3 protein: CASSGSRDTGELFF
J gene: TRBJ2-2
V gene: TRBV7-9
D gene: -
clone size: -

CDR3 DNA: TGTGCCAGCAGCTTTCGAGGGGGCTGGGGGACCGTTTTCAATGAGCAGTTCTTC
CDR3 protein: CASSFRGGWGTVFNEQFF
J gene: TRBJ2-1
V gene: TRBV11-2
D gene: TRBD1
clone size: -

CDR3 DNA: TGTGCCACGACAGGTTTGACAGATACGCAGTATTTT
CDR3 protein: CATTGLTDTQYF
J gene: TRBJ2-3
V gene: TRBV5-8
D gene: -
clone size: few

CDR3 DNA: TGTGCCAGCAGTTTCACGGGTGCATCGACCCAGTACTTC
CDR3 protein: CASSFTGASTQYF
J gene: TRBJ2-5
V gene: TRBV27
D gene: -
clone size: -

CDR3 DNA: TGCGCCAGCAGCTTCGATCTAGGCGCCGGAAACACCATATATTTT
CDR3 protein: CASSFDLGAGNTIYF
J gene: TRBJ1-3
V gene: TRBV5-1
D gene: -
clone size: -

CDR3 DNA: TGTGCCGGGACTAGCGGGAGGGCCCTCTACGAGCAGTACTTC
CDR3 protein: CAGTSGRALYEQYF
J gene: TRBJ2-7
V gene: TRBV28
D gene: TRBD2
clone size: -

CDR3 DNA: TGTGCCAGCAGTTACGGGACAGGGGGCTTTGGCTACACCTTC
CDR3 protein: CASSYGTGGFGYTF
J gene: TRBJ1-2
V gene: TRBV6-5
D gene: TRBD1
clone size: -

CDR3 DNA: TGTGCCACCTCGGGATCGGGAGGGACAGATACGCAGTATTTT
CDR3 protein: CATSGSGGTDTQYF
J gene: TRBJ2-3
V gene: TRBV24-1
D gene: TRBD2
clone size: -

CDR3 DNA: TGTGCCACCAGTGATTTTAGACTAGCGGAGTTGCAGTTCTTC
CDR3 protein: CATSDFRLAELQFF
J gene: TRBJ2-1
V gene: TRBV24-1
D gene: TRBD2
clone size: -

CDR3 DNA: TGTGCCAGCAGCTGGCCTAACAGGGCGGATCAGCCCCAGCATTTT
CDR3 protein: CASSWPNRADQPQHF
J gene: TRBJ1-5
V gene: TRBV28
D gene: -
clone size: -

CDR3 DNA: TGTGCCAGCTCACCACAGGCAGGGCTTGGGGCCAACGTCCTGACTTTC
CDR3 protein: CASSPQAGLGANVLTF
J gene: TRBJ2-6
V gene: TRBV18
D gene: -
clone size: few

CDR3 DNA: TGTGCCATCAAAGGGACTAGTATCTACAATGAGCAGTTCTTC
CDR3 protein: CAIKGTSIYNEQFF
J gene: TRBJ2-1
V gene: TRBV10-3
D gene: TRBD2
clone size: -

CDR3 DNA: TGTGCCAGCAGCTTTAGACAGGCGGACGGCTATGGCTACACCTTC
CDR3 protein: CASSFRQADGYGYTF
J gene: TRBJ1-2
V gene: TRBV7-9
D gene: -
clone size: -

CDR3 DNA: TGTGCCAGTAGTGATAAATCCGGGACACTATGGGCTAATGAGCAGTTCTTC
CDR3 protein: CASSDKSGTLWANEQFF
J gene: TRBJ2-1
V gene: TRBV19
D gene: -
clone size: few

CDR3 DNA: TGTGCCAGCAGTGATTCCCCTTATCAGCCCCAGCATTTT
CDR3 protein: CASSDSPYQPQHF
J gene: TRBJ1-5
V gene: TRBV6-4
D gene: -
clone size: once

CDR3 DNA: TGTGCCAGCAGTTATAAAGGACTGCGACCTAACTATGGCTACACCTTC
CDR3 protein: CASSYKGLRPNYGYTF
J gene: TRBJ1-2
V gene: TRBV6-9
D gene: -
clone size: once

CDR3 DNA: TGTGCCAGCAGCCAAGGGTCCCGAGACAGAGACTTC
CDR3 protein: CASSQGSRDRDF
J gene: TRBJ1-2
V gene: TRBV3-1/TRBV3-2
D gene: -
clone size: -

CDR3 DNA: TGTGCCAGTAGTATAGAGGGCTTTTCAGATAGCAATCAGCCCCAGCATTTT
CDR3 protein: CASSIEGFSDSNQPQHF
J gene: TRBJ1-5
V gene: TRBV19
D gene: -
clone size: once

CDR3 DNA: TGTGCCAGCACCCTTAGCGGGAGGGCCGAAACCGGGGAGCTGTTTTTT
CDR3 protein: CASTLSGRAETGELFF
J gene: TRBJ2-2
V gene: TRBV3-1/TRBV3-2
D gene: TRBD2
clone size: -

CDR3 DNA: TGTGCCAGCGAAGCTAGCGGGGGCTACGAGCAGTACTTC
CDR3 protein: CASEASGGYEQYF
J gene: TRBJ2-7
V gene: TRBV6-5
D gene: TRBD2
clone size: once

CDR3 DNA: TGTGCCAGCAGCCTTGACAGGGATCCTTCCTACGAGCAGTACTTC
CDR3 protein: CASSLDRDPSYEQYF
J gene: TRBJ2-7
V gene: TRBV11-3
D gene: TRBD1
clone size: few

CDR3 DNA: TGCGCCAGCAGCTTGTTCGGCAGGGGGGACACTGAAGCTTTCTTT
CDR3 protein: CASSLFGRGDTEAFF
J gene: TRBJ1-1
V gene: TRBV5-1
D gene: TRBD1
clone size: -

CDR3 DNA: TGTGCCAGCACTCTGGGAGTAGCGGGAGTGCGGGAGCAGTACTTC
CDR3 protein: CASTLGVAGVREQYF
J gene: TRBJ2-7
V gene: TRBV11-2
D gene: TRBD2
clone size: -

CDR3 DNA: TGTGCCAGCAGCAGGAGTTCCGGGGAGCTGTTTTTT
CDR3 protein: CASSRSSGELFF
J gene: TRBJ2-2
V gene: TRBV11-1
D gene: -
clone size: -

CDR3 DNA: TGTGCCAGCAGTTATCTCAGCTCTGGGGCCAACGTCCTGACTTTC
CDR3 protein: CASSYLSSGANVLTF
J gene: TRBJ2-6
V gene: TRBV6-5
D gene: -
clone size: -

CDR3 DNA: TGTGCCAGCAGCCAGGGGCTAACAAACTATGGCTACACCTTC
CDR3 protein: CASSQGLTNYGYTF
J gene: TRBJ1-2
V gene: TRBV3-1/TRBV3-2
D gene: -
clone size: few

CDR3 DNA: TGTGCCGCACAGGGGAGGTGGACAACTAATGAAAAACTGTTTTTT
CDR3 protein: CAAQGRWTTNEKLFF
J gene: TRBJ1-4
V gene: TRBV30
D gene: TRBD1
clone size: -

CDR3 DNA: TGTGCCACCGGATTAGCGGGAAGCACAGATACGCAGTATTTT
CDR3 protein: CATGLAGSTDTQYF
J gene: TRBJ2-3
V gene: TRBV24-1
D gene: TRBD2
clone size: -

CDR3 DNA: TGTGCCAGCAGCCAAGTTCAATCCTCACCCCTCCACTTT
CDR3 protein: CASSQVQSSPLHF
J gene: TRBJ1-6
V gene: TRBV14
D gene: -
clone size: few

CDR3 DNA: TGTGCCAGCTCGCTAGCGCCCAGAGGGACCGGGGAGCTGTTTTTT
CDR3 protein: CASSLAPRGTGELFF
J gene: TRBJ2-2
V gene: TRBV5-5
D gene: -
clone size: -

CDR3 DNA: TGCGCCAGCAGCTTGGGCGATGTCGAGACCCAGTACTTC
CDR3 protein: CASSLGDVETQYF
J gene: TRBJ2-5
V gene: TRBV5-1
D gene: -
clone size: -

CDR3 DNA: TGTGCCAGCAGCTCTCCAGTGTCCCCGGAGTCCCAGTACTTC
CDR3 protein: CASSSPVSPESQYF
J gene: TRBJ2-5
V gene: TRBV11-3
D gene: -
clone size: -

CDR3 DNA: TGTGCCAGCAGTCCCATGGGGCAGGCCGGTTCCGGGGAGCTGTTTTTT
CDR3 protein: CASSPMGQAGSGELFF
J gene: TRBJ2-2
V gene: TRBV28
D gene: -
clone size: once

CDR3 DNA: TGTGCCAGCAGTCCGGAGGTCTATGGCTACACCTTC
CDR3 protein: CASSPEVYGYTF
J gene: TRBJ1-2
V gene: TRBV6-2/TRBV6-3
D gene: -
clone size: -

CDR3 DNA: TGTGCCAGTATGACTAGCGGGAGGGCCGGTTGGGGAGAGCAGTTCTTC
CDR3 protein: CASMTSGRAGWGEQFF
J gene: TRBJ2-1
V gene: TRBV19
D gene: TRBD2
clone size: -

CDR3 DNA: TGTGCCAGCAGCCTCCAAGGGAGGGGTGGCTACACCTTC
CDR3 protein: CASSLQGRGGYTF
J gene: TRBJ1-2
V gene: TRBV12-3/TRBV12-4
D gene: -
clone size: -

CDR3 DNA: TGCGCCAGCAGCTTACGTTCGAAGAACAGGGTAGGTGGCGAGCAGTACTTC
CDR3 protein: CASSLRSKNRVGGEQYF
J gene: TRBJ2-7
V gene: TRBV5-1
D gene: -
clone size: -

CDR3 DNA: TGTGCCAGCAGCTTAGTCGCAGGCGTGAACACTGAAGCTTTCTTT
CDR3 protein: CASSLVAGVNTEAFF
J gene: TRBJ1-1
V gene: TRBV11-2
D gene: -
clone size: -

CDR3 DNA: TGCGCCAGCAGCCAATACGGGCCGGGGGAGCGGGGAATGAACACTGAAGCTTTCTTT
CDR3 protein: CASSQYGPGERGMNTEAFF
J gene: TRBJ1-1
V gene: TRBV4-1
D gene: -
clone size: once